This entry is about one T cell receptor (beta chain). The antigen remains unidentified. Trimming took 0 bases from V and 3 from J, leaving 21 bases between them. Germline V gene sequence: CDR1 SEHNR, CDR2 FQNEAQ (reference sequence). The CDR3 totals 19 residues. In the PCR, 60 Vbeta and 13 Jbeta primers were used. Original analysis: In a later analysis, some 80 million unique TCR beta chains included roughly 11 million shared by two or more donors. The table came from immunoSEQ multiplex PCR; TCRdb's copy has only in-frame clones and leaves some out. That table gives V, J and clone size, and the DNA gave D and trimming. The sample shows 130,000 to 150,000 clones, roughly 80% of them seen only once. The sample belongs to a study of cytomegalovirus exposure and HLA in healthy donors. Overall study findings and caveats: 87-base-pair reads could not separate some V segments, including TRBV6-2 and TRBV6-3. With DRB1 most and HLA-C fewest, TCR association rates differed between HLA loci in a later analysis. TCR beta chains numbering more than 150 were designated cytomegalovirus-associated.

The sample consisted of PBMCs. The chain carries TRBV7-9 and TRBJ1-5, with D perhaps matching TRBD1 (6 bases). The TCR sequence derives from a man aged 40-55 years in good health and CMV-seropositive. CDR3 nucleotide sequence: TGTGCCAGCAGCTTAGCCCTCGGGACAACCTCACCCTTCAATCAGCCCCAGCATTTT. Amino acid sequence: CASSLALGTTSPFNQPQHF.